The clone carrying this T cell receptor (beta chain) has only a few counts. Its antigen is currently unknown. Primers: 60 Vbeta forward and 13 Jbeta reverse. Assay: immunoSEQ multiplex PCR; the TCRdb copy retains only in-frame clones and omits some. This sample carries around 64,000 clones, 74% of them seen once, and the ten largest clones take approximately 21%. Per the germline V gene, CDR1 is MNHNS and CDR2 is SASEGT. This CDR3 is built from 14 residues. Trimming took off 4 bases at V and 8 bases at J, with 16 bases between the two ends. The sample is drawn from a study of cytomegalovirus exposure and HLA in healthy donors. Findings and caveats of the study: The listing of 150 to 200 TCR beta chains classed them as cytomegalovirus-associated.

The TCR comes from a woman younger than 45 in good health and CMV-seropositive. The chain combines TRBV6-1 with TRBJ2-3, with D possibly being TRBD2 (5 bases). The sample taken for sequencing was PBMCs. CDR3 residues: CASSANPASTTQYF. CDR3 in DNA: TGTGCCAGCAGTGCCAACCCTGCTAGCACTACGCAGTATTTT.